What follows are 6 T cell receptor beta chains derived from one specimen sequenced in a study of T-cell reconstitution after alpha-beta-depleted transplantation in children. It was with unique molecular identifiers that the TCRbeta library was prepared. TCRdb ran MiXCR on the PCR reads and lists one entry per CDR3 protein. This sample yields fewer than 1 million distinct CDR3 sequences, of which roughly 15% are seen a single time; roughly 5% belongs to the top ten. Sequenced material: PBMCs, mostly from graft donor cells, taken 360 days after TCRalphabeta/CD19-depleted stem cell transplant. These receptor sequences come from a male patient between 5 and 17 years old who had a stem cell transplant for acute lymphoblastic leukemia, so the T cells may come from the graft donor.

This clonotype was observed at least ten times. The chain recombines TRBV12-3 or TRBV12-4 with TRBJ2-1, with D possibly TRBD2 on 6 matching bases. The CDR3 covers 15 residues. V lost 7 bases and J lost 9, with 22 bases in between. This chain's CDR3 is CASTRELQSTSEQFF. The CDR3 nucleotides are TGTGCCAGCACTCGGGAGCTTCAGTCGACAAGTGAGCAGTTCTTC.

The table lists this clonotype with a few counts. V gene TRBV12-3 or TRBV12-4 combines with J gene TRBJ2-1, with TRBD1 identical over 7 bases. The V segment lost 10 bases and the J segment 2 bases; nucleotides outside the gene matches: 8. The CDR3 covers 14 residues. In DNA, the CDR3 is TGTGCCACCGGAGGAACAGGGGCCTACAATGAGCAGTTCTTC. It is translated as CATGGTGAYNEQFF.

This clonotype was counted a few times. This sequence joins TRBV24-1 and TRBJ2-1; tentative D call: TRBD1 (7 bases). V shed 1 base and J shed 4 bases, with 13 bases lying between them. The CDR3 has 16 amino acids. Germline loops: CDR1 KGHDR, CDR2 SFDVKD. The chain's CDR3 is CATSDFAAGGYNEQFF. CDR3 in DNA: TGTGCCACCAGTGATTTCGCGGCAGGGGGGTACAATGAGCAGTTCTTC.

The chain recombines TRBV7-8 with TRBJ2-3, with D possibly TRBD2 on 5 matching bases. The CDR3 runs 17 residues. With 7 bases removed from V and 0 bases from J, the gap between germline ends came to 20 bases. CDR1 is SGHVS and CDR2 is FQNEAQ in the germline V gene. CDR3 residues: CASTQNGILTSTDTQYF. The CDR3 bases are TGTGCCAGCACCCAGAACGGGATCCTCACTAGCACAGATACGCAGTATTTT.

The chain carries TRBV21-1 and TRBJ2-5; TRBD1, as called in the table, went unchecked against the DNA. TRBV21-1 is assigned pseudogene status. The CDR3 has 18 amino acids. The CDR3: CASSNGTVRAEGEETQYF. CDR3 DNA: TGTGCCAGCAGCAACGGGACAGTGAGAGCGGAGGGGGAAGAGACCCAGTACTTC.

This clonotype has more than one count but fewer than ten. The chain carries TRBV4-1 and TRBJ2-1; possibly TRBD1 or TRBD2 for D (5 bases each). The V and J ends lost 1 base and 1 base respectively, with 11 bases between them. Germline CDR1 MGHRA, CDR2 YSYEKL. This CDR3 region has 16 residues. CDR3 amino acids: CASSQVGVGSYNEQFF. Written as DNA, the CDR3 is TGCGCCAGCAGCCAAGTGGGGGTTGGTTCCTACAATGAGCAGTTCTTC.